The subject of this entry is one TCR beta chain. Antigen: not known. The read comes to an end 3 residues before the CDR3 does, leaving the germline J gene to fill in the end. This entry comes from a study of T cells in women clearing cervical HPV infection. The overall study: No precancer developed; the control's incident HPV16 infection cleared within 12 months.

The CDR3 spans 15 residues. From germline, CDR1 is SGHTA and CDR2 FQGNSA. With 1 base clipped from V and 4 bases from J, the junction kept 5 bases outside the gene matches. Dot-blot hybridization genotyped cervical HPV amplified with MY09/MY11 PCR. Sequencing used immunoSEQ multiplex PCR; TCRdb keeps in-frame clones, though not all of them. This sample's table reports about 34,000 clones. Study-level points and caveats: CIN3+ cases had significantly higher TCR richness than controls; evenness did not differ.

The sequenced sample consisted of blood buffy coat. This TCR was recovered from a woman between 18 and 70 years old with a cervical HPV16 infection that either progressed to CIN3+ or cleared (not recorded which). The chain has TRBV7-2 and TRBJ2-7; 9 bases align to TRBD2. The CDR3 region is CASSLGSGSLYEQYF. The CDR3 bases that were read are TGTGCCAGCAGCTTAGGTAGCGGGAGCTTATACGAG.